Sequencing of this T cell receptor (beta chain) was carried out in a study of blood T cell repertoires in COVID-19. Background on the study: Donors in the United States, Italy and Spain gave samples during acute or convalescent COVID-19. PBMCs, B-cell-depleted T cells, or T cells were the source of the cDNA or gDNA that made up the material.

The CDR3 runs to 13 residues. Germline-derived CDR1 and CDR2 are SGHDN and FVKESK. Trimming removed 2 bases at V and 11 bases at J, with 15 bases between. Seattle's enrolled individuals joined amid active infection and were then monitored longitudinally. In the original analysis: Quantification of nucleated cells was approximated via reference gene primer amplification. Assay used: immunoSEQ multiplex PCR; TCRdb lists only in-frame clones, some missing. The DNA was the basis for D and trimming; V, J and clone size are from that table. The sample holds 300,000 to 350,000 clones; approximately 88% are singletons and the top ten take 7.5% to 10%.

Sequenced material: peripheral blood. The clonotype comes from a man aged 25-45 years with COVID-19, enrolled during active disease. The V call is TRBV14, the J call TRBJ1-1, with unresolved D. The CDR3 spells CASSQPLGEMAFF. The CDR3 DNA sequence: TGTGCCAGCAGCCAACCCCTCGGGGAGATGGCTTTCTTT.